The rows below give T cell receptor beta chains drawn from one sample of a study of cytomegalovirus exposure and HLA in healthy donors. Clones were read by immunoSEQ multiplex PCR, and TCRdb kept only the in-frame ones, dropping some. The table has under 200,000 clones, around 74% seen once. Sequenced sample: PBMCs. The source is a woman aged 25 to 45 in good health and CMV-seronegative. The CDR3 runs from the conserved cysteine through the conserved F or W.

TRBV18 CASSLPGVFGNTIYF
TRBV4-1 CASSQVIAGGLMNEQFF
TRBV6-6 CASRLAGIDNEQFF
TRBV27 CASSLVVAGGYNEQFF
TRBV18 CASSPANRNTEAFF
TRBV30 CAWTGGHEQFF
TRBV5-1 CASSLIRFQETQYF
TRBV27 CASRLGQGSQPQHF
TRBV21-1 CAITGGDTEAFF
TRBV5-1 CASSLGGIGQPQHF
TRBV10-2 CASSLAGGGADTQYF
TRBV6-5 CASSPPSAPGHEQFF
TRBV9 CASSVDRMNTEAFF
TRBV7-2 CASSRYRGAYEQYF
TRBV19 CASSFPSNQPQHF
TRBV19 CASRPDGGRGQPQHF
TRBV7-3 CASSPGHSNTEAFF
TRBV4-1 CASSPASGTGQYEQYF
TRBV5-4 CASSLPGQGKAFF
TRBV6-1 CASSNGQGIGYGYTF
TRBV28 CASSPGGTGRNGYTF
TRBV11-2 CASSHRTSLDTQYF
TRBV28 CASSLPRYEQYF
TRBV7-7 CASSAAGGSDTQYF
TRBV28 CASTQDRTEDEQYF
TRBV19 CASGAGWGSAFF
TRBV9 CASSASGLGNEKLFF
TRBV29-1 CSVMGTGGEKLFF
TRBV9 CASSTLAAPLPDTQYF
TRBV9 CASSVINTGELFF
TRBV19 CASSKPRGLVGRWTDTQYF
TRBV12-5 CASGPFHEQYF